This T cell receptor beta chain originates from a study of blood T cells in healthy people across ages. On the study more broadly: About one barcoded TCR beta cDNA was captured per two T cells.

Study outcomes and limitations: Long-lived donors exceeded aged donors in naive CD4+ cells and diversity.

Germline V gene data show CDR1 as PRHDT and CDR2 as FYEKMQ (reference sequence). The CDR3 consists of 17 residues. V shed 2 bases and J 2 bases; nucleotides not matched to a gene: 6. With a J-beta primer mix and a sample-barcoded 5' primer, a second PCR ran about 7 to 12 cycles. Every cDNA molecule carried a tag from a template-switch adaptor bearing 12 random nucleotides. TCRdb ran MiXCR on the 5' RACE reads and lists one entry per CDR3 protein. There are some 1.4 million distinct CDR3 sequences in the sample; around two fifths occur only once, and around 8% lies in the top ten. To note about this clonotype: Its target is not known.

Peripheral blood, 9.5 to 10 milliliters per donor, was collected. The genes are TRBV13 and TRBJ2-5, with 12 bases fitting TRBD2. Material: blood. The TCR was taken from a woman between 18 and 29 years old in good health. CDR3: CASSLSSLAGGQETQYF. CDR3 nucleotides: TGTGCCAGCAGCTTATCTTCCCTAGCGGGGGGGCAAGAGACCCAGTACTTC.